This T cell receptor (beta chain) was recovered during a study of T cells in tuberculosis. Study context: The T cells targeted glucose monomycolate, a mycobacterial lipid, via CD1B.

Worth noting for this clone: Its specificity is not known.

Each clinical donor contributed on average approximately 99,000 T cells from unsorted cryopreserved PBMC. This CDR3 has 14 amino acids. The germline V and J ends were trimmed by 4 bases and 4 bases, with 13 bases remaining between them. From germline, CDR1 is MNHNS and CDR2 SASEGT. The table came from immunoSEQ multiplex PCR; TCRdb's copy has only in-frame clones and leaves some out. The table includes more than 30,000 clones, 95% to 97% detected once. Study-wide results and caveats: Selection depended on which cryopreserved specimens were available. Smaller distances to GMM-specific TCRs suggested their expansion in active tuberculosis.

The genes are TRBV6-1 and TRBJ1-2; D possibly corresponds to TRBD1 (5 bases). This TCR was recovered from a donor between 10 and 35 years old with latent tuberculosis or without tuberculosis infection. Sequencing was done on a sample of PBMCs. CDR3 protein: CASSGGGLGYGYTF. CDR3 DNA sequence: TGTGCCAGCAGTGGGGGGGGATTGGGCTATGGCTACACCTTC.